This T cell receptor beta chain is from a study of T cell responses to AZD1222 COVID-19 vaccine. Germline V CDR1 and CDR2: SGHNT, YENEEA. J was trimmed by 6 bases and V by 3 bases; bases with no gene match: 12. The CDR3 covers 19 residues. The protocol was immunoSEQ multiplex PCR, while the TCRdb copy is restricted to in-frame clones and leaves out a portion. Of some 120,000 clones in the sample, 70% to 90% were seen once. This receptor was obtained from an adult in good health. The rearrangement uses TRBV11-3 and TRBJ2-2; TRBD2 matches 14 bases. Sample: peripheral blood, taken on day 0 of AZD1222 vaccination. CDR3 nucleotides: TGTGCCAGCAGCTTTGGCGTGACTAGCGGGGGGGCCTCGGCCGGGGAGCTGTTTTTT. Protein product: CASSFGVTSGGASAGELFF.